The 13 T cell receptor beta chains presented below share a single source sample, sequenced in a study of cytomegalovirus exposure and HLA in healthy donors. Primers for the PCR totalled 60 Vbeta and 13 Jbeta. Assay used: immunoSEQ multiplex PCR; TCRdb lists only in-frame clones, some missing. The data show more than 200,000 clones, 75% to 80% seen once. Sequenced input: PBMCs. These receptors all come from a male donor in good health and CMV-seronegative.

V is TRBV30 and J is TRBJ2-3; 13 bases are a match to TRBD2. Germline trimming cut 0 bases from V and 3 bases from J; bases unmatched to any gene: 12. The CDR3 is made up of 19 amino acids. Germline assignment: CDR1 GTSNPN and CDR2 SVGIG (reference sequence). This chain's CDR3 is CAWSVPHPILAGGTDTQYF. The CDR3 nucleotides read TGTGCCTGGAGTGTACCCCACCCAATACTAGCGGGGGGGACAGATACGCAGTATTTT.

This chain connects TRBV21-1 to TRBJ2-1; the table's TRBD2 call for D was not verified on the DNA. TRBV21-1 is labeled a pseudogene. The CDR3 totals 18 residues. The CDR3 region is CASSKGTASGRVDNEQFF. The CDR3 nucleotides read TGTGCCAGCAGCAAAGGGACGGCTAGCGGGAGAGTCGACAATGAGCAGTTCTTC.

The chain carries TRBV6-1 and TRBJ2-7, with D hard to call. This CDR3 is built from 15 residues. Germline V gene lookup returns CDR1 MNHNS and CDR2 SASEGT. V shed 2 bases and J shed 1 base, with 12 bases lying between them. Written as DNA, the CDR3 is TGTGCCAGCAGTGAAATTAGGAGCCTATCCTACGAGCAGTACTTC. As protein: CASSEIRSLSYEQYF.

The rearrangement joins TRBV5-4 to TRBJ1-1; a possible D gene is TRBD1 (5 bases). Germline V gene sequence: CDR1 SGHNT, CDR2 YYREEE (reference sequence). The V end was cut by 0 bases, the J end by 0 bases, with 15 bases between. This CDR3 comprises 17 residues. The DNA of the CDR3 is TGTGCCAGCAGCTTGGATTGGGTCCAGGGAATGAACACTGAAGCTTTCTTT. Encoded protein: CASSLDWVQGMNTEAFF. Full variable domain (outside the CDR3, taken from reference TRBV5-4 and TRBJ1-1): ETGVTQSPTHLIKTRGQQVTLRCSSQSGHNTVSWYQQALGQGPQFIFQYYREEENGRGNFPPRFSGLQFPNYSSELNVNALELDDSALYLCASSLDWVQGMNTEAFFGQGTRLTVV.

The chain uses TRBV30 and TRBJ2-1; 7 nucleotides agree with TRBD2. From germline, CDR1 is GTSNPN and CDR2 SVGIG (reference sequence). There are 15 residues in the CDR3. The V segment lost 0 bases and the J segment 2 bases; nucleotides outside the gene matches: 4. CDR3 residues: CAWSVRGSPYNEQFF. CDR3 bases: TGTGCCTGGAGTGTACGCGGGAGTCCCTACAATGAGCAGTTCTTC.

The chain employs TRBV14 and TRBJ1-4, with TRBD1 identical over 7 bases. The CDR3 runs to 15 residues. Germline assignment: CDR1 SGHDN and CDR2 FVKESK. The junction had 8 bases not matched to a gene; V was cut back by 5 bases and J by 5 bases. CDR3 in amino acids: CASSDLGTVNEKLFF. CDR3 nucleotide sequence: TGTGCCAGCAGCGACCTCGGGACAGTCAATGAAAAACTGTTTTTT.

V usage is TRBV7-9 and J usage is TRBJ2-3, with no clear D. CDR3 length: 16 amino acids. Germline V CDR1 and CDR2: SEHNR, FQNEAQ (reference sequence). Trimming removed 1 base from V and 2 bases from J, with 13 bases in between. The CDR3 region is CASSLERLDPTDTQYF. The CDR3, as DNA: TGTGCCAGCAGCTTAGAGAGGCTAGACCCCACAGATACGCAGTATTTT.

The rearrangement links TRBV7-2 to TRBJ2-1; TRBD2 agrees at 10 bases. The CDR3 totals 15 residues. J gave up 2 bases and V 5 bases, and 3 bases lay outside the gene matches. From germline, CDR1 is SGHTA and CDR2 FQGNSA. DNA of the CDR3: TGTGCCAGCAGCCGAACTAGCGGGGCCTACAATGAGCAGTTCTTC. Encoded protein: CASSRTSGAYNEQFF.

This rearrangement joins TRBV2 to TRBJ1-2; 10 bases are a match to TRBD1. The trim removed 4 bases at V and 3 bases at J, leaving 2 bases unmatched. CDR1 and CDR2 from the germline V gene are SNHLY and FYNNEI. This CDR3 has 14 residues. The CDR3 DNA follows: TGTGCCAGCAGTGGACAGGGGGCCTACTATGGCTACACCTTC. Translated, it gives CASSGQGAYYGYTF.

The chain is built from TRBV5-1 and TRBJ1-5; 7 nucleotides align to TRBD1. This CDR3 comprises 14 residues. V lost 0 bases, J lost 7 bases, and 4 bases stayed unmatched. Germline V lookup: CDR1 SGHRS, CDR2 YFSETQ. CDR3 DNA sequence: TGCGCCAGCAGCTTGGGACAGGGAGACCAGCCCCAGCATTTT. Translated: CASSLGQGDQPQHF.

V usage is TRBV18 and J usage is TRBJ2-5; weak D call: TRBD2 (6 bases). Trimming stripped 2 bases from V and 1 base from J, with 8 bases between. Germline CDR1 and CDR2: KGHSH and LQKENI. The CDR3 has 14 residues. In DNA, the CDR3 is TGTGCCAGCTCACCAGGGACTGGCCAAGAGACCCAGTACTTC. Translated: CASSPGTGQETQYF. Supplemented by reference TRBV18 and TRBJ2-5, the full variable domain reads NAGVMQNPRHLVRRRGQEARLRCSPMKGHSHVYWYRQLPEEGLKFMVYLQKENIIDESGMPKERFSAEFPKEGPSILRIQQVVRGDSAAYFCASSPGTGQETQYFGPGTRLLVL.

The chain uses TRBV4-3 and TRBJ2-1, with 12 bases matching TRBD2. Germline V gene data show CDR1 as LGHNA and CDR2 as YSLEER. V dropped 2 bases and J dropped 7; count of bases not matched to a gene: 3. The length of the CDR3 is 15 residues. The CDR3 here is CASSQLAGGPNEQFF. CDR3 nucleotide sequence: TGCGCCAGCAGCCAACTAGCGGGAGGGCCGAATGAGCAGTTCTTC.

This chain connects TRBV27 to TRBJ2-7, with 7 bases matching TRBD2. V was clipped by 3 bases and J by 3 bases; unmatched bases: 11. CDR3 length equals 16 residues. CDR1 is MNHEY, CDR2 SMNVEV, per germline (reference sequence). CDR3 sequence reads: CASSFEGRGGGYEQYF. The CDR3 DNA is TGTGCCAGCAGTTTCGAGGGGAGGGGTGGAGGCTACGAGCAGTACTTC.